The 11 T cell receptor beta chains below were found in one sample sequenced in a study of a mutant IDH1 vaccine in newly diagnosed glioma. Sequencing used immunoSEQ multiplex PCR; TCRdb keeps in-frame clones, though not all of them. The data contain over 95,000 clones, 85% to 90% of them singletons. Their cognate antigens are unknown. The time point was: week 11, during vaccination. Doses consisted of 300 ug of mutant IDH1 20-mer peptide each, paired with topical imiquimod. The source was PBMCs, collected from a glioma patient whose treatment included an IDH1 peptide vaccine. The origin of the receptors is a woman between 50 and 59 years old with glioma.

The rearrangement links TRBV28 to TRBJ1-1; 7 bases are shared with TRBD1. Germline V gene lookup returns CDR1 MDHEN and CDR2 SYDVKM. The CDR3 loop spans 15 amino acids. With 5 bases clipped from V and 1 base from J, the junction kept 7 bases outside the gene matches. The CDR3 loop reads CASSPGQFPNTEAFF. The CDR3 nucleotides are TGTGCCAGCAGTCCGGGACAGTTTCCGAACACTGAAGCTTTCTTT.

V and J are TRBV30 and TRBJ1-6; a possible D gene is TRBD1 (6 bases). CDR1 and CDR2 from the germline V gene are GTSNPN and SVGIG (reference sequence). This CDR3 has 16 residues. The V end was cut by 1 base, the J end by 9 bases, with 19 bases between. The CDR3 spells CAWSGVGGFVGSPLHF. The CDR3 DNA sequence: TGTGCCTGGAGTGGAGTGGGGGGCTTCGTAGGTTCACCCCTCCACTTT.

The count of this clone is one. This rearrangement joins TRBV7-9 to TRBJ2-3; 9 nucleotides agree with TRBD1. Germline lookup yields CDR1 SEHNR and CDR2 FQNEAQ (reference sequence). The CDR3 length is 14 residues. Unmatched junction bases numbered 6, after V lost 6 bases and J lost 5 bases. The CDR3 spells CASRRTGVGDTQYF. In DNA form, the CDR3 reads TGTGCCAGCAGACGGACAGGGGTGGGAGATACGCAGTATTTT. Combining the CDR3 with reference TRBV7-9 and TRBJ2-3 gives the whole variable domain DTGVSQNPRHKITKRGQNVTFRCDPISEHNRLYWYRQTLGQGPEFLTYFQNEAQLEKSRLLSDRFSAERPKGSFSTLEIQRTEQGDSAMYLCASRRTGVGDTQYFGPGTRLTVL.

The rearrangement joins TRBV11-1 to TRBJ2-4; the match to TRBD1 covers 9 bases. V shed 4 bases, J shed 7 bases, and the junction held 8 bases outside the gene matches. The germline CDR1 and CDR2 sequences are SGHAT and FQDESV (reference sequence). This CDR3 has 15 residues. The CDR3: CASSSDRGFGNIQYF. CDR3 nucleotide sequence: TGTGCCAGCAGCTCTGACAGGGGGTTTGGGAACATTCAGTACTTC.

The chain couples TRBV27 to TRBJ2-2; D is undetermined. The CDR3 is 14 residues long. The V and J ends lost 8 bases and 4 bases respectively, with 14 bases between them. Per the germline V gene, CDR1 is MNHEY and CDR2 is SMNVEV (reference sequence). As DNA, the CDR3 is TGTGCCAGCGGTGCCCAGGCAGGCACCGGGGAGCTGTTTTTT. Translating gives CASGAQAGTGELFF.

The V gene is TRBV30, the J gene TRBJ2-7; D may be TRBD2 (5 bases). Germline V gives CDR1 GTSNPN, CDR2 SVGIG (reference sequence). This CDR3 has 14 amino acids. V gave up 0 bases and J gave up 5 bases, with 14 bases separating them. The CDR3, as DNA: TGTGCCTGGAGTGTACGGTGGGAGAAGGACGAGCAGTACTTC. It codes for CAWSVRWEKDEQYF.

The chain uses TRBV6-5 and TRBJ2-7; 7 positions match TRBD1. In germline, CDR1 is MNHEY, CDR2 SVGAGI. Trimming at V came to 6 bases and at J to 3 bases, leaving 11 bases not matched to a gene. The CDR3 is made up of 15 amino acids. The CDR3 spells CASSYRQGKGYEQYF. CDR3 DNA sequence: TGTGCCAGCAGCTACCGACAGGGTAAGGGCTACGAGCAGTACTTC.

CDR3 residues: CAWSDRGQMPLHF. DNA of the CDR3: TGTGCCTGGAGCGACAGGGGGCAAATGCCCCTCCACTTT. The chain combines TRBV30 with TRBJ1-6, with 10 bases fitting TRBD1. V lost 3 bases to trimming and J lost 13 bases; unmatched junction nucleotides: 6. Germline CDR1 GTSNPN, CDR2 SVGIG (reference sequence). The CDR3 has 13 residues.

This clone was found once. This CDR3 reads CASSYVPQGQADTQYF. In DNA form, the CDR3 reads TGTGCCAGCAGTTACGTCCCCCAAGGGCAGGCAGATACGCAGTATTTT. The chain is built from TRBV6-6 and TRBJ2-3; D call uncertain. Germline-derived CDR1 and CDR2 are MNHNY and SVGAGI (reference sequence). The CDR3 is 16 amino acids. V dropped 2 bases and J dropped 4 bases, with 16 bases sitting between them.

The chain employs TRBV10-3 and TRBJ2-7; 8 nucleotides match TRBD2. CDR3 length equals 15 residues. The J segment lost 4 bases and the V segment lost 3 bases, leaving 8 bases of the junction unmatched. Germline V gene lookup returns CDR1 ENHRY and CDR2 SYGVKD. CDR3 residues: CAISEEAGVSYEQYF. The CDR3 DNA is TGTGCCATCAGTGAAGAAGCGGGAGTGAGTTACGAGCAGTACTTC.

The chain couples TRBV6-1 to TRBJ2-7, with 10 nucleotides matching TRBD1. The J segment lost 2 bases and the V segment lost 6 bases, leaving 7 bases of the junction unmatched. CDR3 size: 15 residues. Per germline, CDR1 MNHNS and CDR2 SASEGT. Here the CDR3 DNA reads TGTGCCAGCAGAGGTCGGACAGGGGGTGCCTACGAGCAGTACTTC. This sequence encodes CASRGRTGGAYEQYF.